One sample yielded the 27 T cell receptor beta chains listed below, sequenced in a study of breast tumors, draining lymph nodes, adjacent tissues. MiXCR was run by TCRdb on the multiplex PCR reads, yielding one entry per CDR3 protein. The sample has 100,000 or so distinct CDR3 sequences; approximately 22% are singletons. Breast cancer patients provided tissue from their axillary draining lymph nodes. The sequencing input was axillary lymph node tissue. The receptors were gathered from a female donor with breast cancer. Some clones in this sample may be carry-over from other donors' samples.

This clonotype occurred many times. The rearrangement joins TRBV4-1 to TRBJ1-6; D gene unclear. The CDR3 has 17 amino acids. V gave up 0 bases and J gave up 5 bases, with 14 bases separating them. The germline CDR1 and CDR2 sequences are MGHRA and YSYEKL. The DNA of the CDR3 is TGCGCCAGCAGCCAAGATGGCACGAAAATAGATAATTCACCCCTCCACTTT. This encodes CASSQDGTKIDNSPLHF.

This clonotype was found a few times. The chain carries TRBV12-3 or TRBV12-4 and TRBJ2-6; 7 positions agree with TRBD1. V lost 3 bases and J lost 2; bases outside the gene matches: 1. This CDR3 has 15 residues. CDR3: CASSLTGTGANVLTF. For the CDR3, the DNA is TGTGCCAGCAGTTTGACAGGGACTGGGGCCAACGTCCTGACTTTC.

Many counts were recorded for this clonotype. At one end, the junction sequence differs from germline, possibly due to a read error. V gene TRBV7-2 combines with J gene TRBJ2-7; 16 positions match TRBD2. The CDR3 has 13 amino acids. The germline V gene encodes CDR1 SGHTA and CDR2 FQGNSA. The CDR3 nucleotides are TGTGCCAGCAGCTTGGGACTAGCGGGAGGGCCAAACTTC. Translating gives CASSLGLAGGPNF.

This clonotype was seen more than once but under ten times. The rearrangement uses TRBV19 and TRBJ2-1, with TRBD2 matching 9 bases. V lost 4 bases and J lost 4; bases outside the gene matches: 5. The CDR3 consists of 15 residues. Germline CDR1 reads LNHDA; CDR2 reads SQIVND (reference sequence). This CDR3 is CASSRKLAGYNEQFF. The CDR3 region has the DNA TGTGCCAGTAGTAGGAAACTAGCGGGTTACAATGAGCAGTTCTTC.

This clonotype was seen at least ten times. The genes are TRBV7-9 and TRBJ2-1, with 16 nucleotides matching TRBD2. The CDR3 sequence is 17 residues long. After removal of 5 bases from V and 7 bases from J, the junction contained 8 bases not matched to a gene. In germline, CDR1 is SEHNR, CDR2 FQNEAQ (reference sequence). CDR3 coding DNA: TGTGCCAGCAGCAGCTGGGGACTAGCGGGGGGGTGGAATGAGCAGTTCTTC. Its protein is CASSSWGLAGGWNEQFF. The full variable domain, rest sourced from reference TRBV7-9 and TRBJ2-1, is DTGVSQNPRHKITKRGQNVTFRCDPISEHNRLYWYRQTLGQGPEFLTYFQNEAQLEKSRLLSDRFSAERPKGSFSTLEIQRTEQGDSAMYLCASSSWGLAGGWNEQFFGPGTRLTVL.

The J gene is TRBJ2-2, the V gene TRBV12-3 or TRBV12-4; D call uncertain. Trimming removed 6 bases at V and 3 bases at J, with 11 bases between. The CDR3 length is 14 residues. In nucleotides, the CDR3 is TGTGCCAGCAGGCCTACAGAGTACACCGGGGAGCTGTTTTTT. Translation: CASRPTEYTGELFF.

The chain employs TRBV20-1 and TRBJ1-1; no reliable D call. Germline V gene data show CDR1 as DFQATT and CDR2 as SNEGSKA (reference sequence). The length of the CDR3 is 14 residues. Trimming removed 0 bases at V and 0 bases at J, with 8 bases between. The CDR3 nucleotides read TGCAGTGCTAGAGAGGCGGGAATGAACACTGAAGCTTTCTTT. Its translation: CSAREAGMNTEAFF.

This clonotype showed up just once. The rearrangement joins TRBV6-5 to TRBJ1-1; the D gene is possibly TRBD1 (5 bases). The CDR3 sequence is 11 residues long. Per the germline V gene, CDR1 is MNHEY and CDR2 is SVGAGI. V dropped 2 bases and J dropped 7 bases, with 5 bases sitting between them. CDR3 sequence: CASSYGHEAFF. CDR3 sequence (DNA): TGTGCCAGCAGTTACGGACATGAAGCTTTCTTT.

Ten or more counts support this clonotype. The V call is TRBV5-1, the J call TRBJ2-7, with 8 bases aligning to TRBD1. The CDR3 covers 15 residues. Germline CDR1 is SGHRS and CDR2 is YFSETQ. V gave up 4 bases and J gave up 1 base; unmatched junction bases: 7. The CDR3 nucleotides are TGCGCCAGCAGCCCACAGGGGGGCAAATCCTACGAGCAGTACTTC. Translating it yields CASSPQGGKSYEQYF.

The rearrangement joins TRBV3-1 to TRBJ1-2, with D perhaps matching TRBD1 (5 bases). Germline V lookup: CDR1 LGHDT, CDR2 YNNKEL (reference sequence). This CDR3 is 15 amino acids long. V was clipped by 1 base and J by 4 bases, with 13 bases between them. The CDR3 here is CASSQAAGRGYGYTF. The CDR3 DNA is TGTGCCAGCAGCCAAGCGGCGGGGCGCGGCTATGGCTACACCTTC. The variable domain in full, completed from reference TRBV3-1 and TRBJ1-2, reads DTAVSQTPKYLVTQMGNDKSIKCEQNLGHDTMYWYKQDSKKFLKIMFSYNNKELIINETVPNRFSPKSPDKAHLNLHINSLELGDSAVYFCASSQAAGRGYGYTFGSGTRLTVV.

This clonotype was detected many times. J is TRBJ2-7 and V is TRBV6-5; a possible D gene is TRBD2 (6 bases). V dropped 2 bases and J dropped 4 bases, with 15 bases sitting between them. The CDR3 covers 15 residues. Germline V gene data show CDR1 as MNHEY and CDR2 as SVGAGI. CDR3 region: CASSYGPGVMYEQYF. DNA of the CDR3: TGTGCCAGCAGTTACGGTCCGGGAGTAATGTACGAGCAGTACTTC.

The sample holds many counts of this clonotype. The chain recombines TRBV5-1 with TRBJ2-3; D is undetermined. The CDR3 totals 16 residues. Trimming left V 0 bases short and J 2 bases short, with 13 bases between. Germline V gene data show CDR1 as SGHRS and CDR2 as YFSETQ. CDR3 bases: TGCGCCAGCAGCTTGGCCGGTTACCCCCTCACAGATACGCAGTATTTT. Its translation: CASSLAGYPLTDTQYF.

This clonotype was recorded at least ten times. The gene calls are TRBV2 and TRBJ1-6; D perhaps matches TRBD1 (6 bases). Germline loops: CDR1 SNHLY, CDR2 FYNNEI. Trimming stripped 6 bases from V and 0 bases from J, with 18 bases between. The CDR3 loop spans 18 amino acids. CDR3 sequence: CASRIPRDKSSYNSPLHF. The CDR3 nucleotides are TGTGCCAGCAGAATACCCCGGGACAAGAGCTCCTATAATTCACCCCTCCACTTT.

This clonotype has at least ten counts. The rearrangement links TRBV5-8 to TRBJ1-5; tentatively, D is TRBD1 (5 bases). Germline V gene sequence: CDR1 SGHTS, CDR2 YDEGEE. The CDR3 spans 15 residues. Trimming left V 4 bases short and J 5 bases short, with 16 bases between. Here the CDR3 DNA reads TGTGCCAGCAGCCCCCAGGGTGCAACTCATCAGCCCCAGCATTTT. Encoded protein: CASSPQGATHQPQHF.

The genes are TRBV28 and TRBJ1-3; D might be TRBD1 (6 bases). V was clipped by 5 bases and J by 4 bases, with 12 bases between them. The germline CDR1 and CDR2 sequences are MDHEN and SYDVKM. The CDR3 runs to 14 residues. CDR3 amino acids: CASSGAGAGNTIYF. CDR3 in DNA: TGTGCCAGCAGTGGGGCGGGGGCAGGAAACACCATATATTTT.

This clonotype was counted once. This may stem from a read error, because a much larger clone lies one nucleotide away. V gene TRBV7-9 combines with J gene TRBJ1-4; D gene ambiguous. Trimming took off 5 bases at V and 8 bases at J, with 6 bases between the two ends. This CDR3 comprises 11 residues. Germline CDR1 and CDR2: SEHNR and FQNEAQ (reference sequence). As DNA, the CDR3 is TGTGCCAGCAGCCGGACGGAAAAACTGTTTTTT. This codes for CASSRTEKLFF.

This clonotype was picked up many times. The chain recombines TRBV19 with TRBJ2-2; 8 nucleotides match TRBD1. The CDR3 runs 14 residues. Germline loops: CDR1 LNHDA, CDR2 SQIVND (reference sequence). Unmatched junction bases numbered 5, after V lost 10 bases and J lost 1 base. CDR3 DNA: TGTGCCACCGGAGGGACAGGGAACACCGGGGAGCTGTTTTTT. Protein sequence: CATGGTGNTGELFF.

This clonotype was counted at least ten times. This CDR3 reads CASSLLGYIPYEQYF. DNA of the CDR3: TGTGCCAGCAGTTTATTGGGGTATATCCCCTACGAGCAGTACTTC. The chain is built from TRBV12-3 or TRBV12-4 and TRBJ2-7; D remains unclear. Trimming cost V 2 bases and J 2 bases, with 13 bases left between them. CDR3 length: 15 residues.

This clonotype came up many times. This rearrangement joins TRBV7-3 to TRBJ2-7; 7 bases fit TRBD1. Germline CDR1 and CDR2: SGHTA and FQGTGA. The CDR3 runs to 13 residues. J lost 3 bases, V lost 3 bases, and 2 bases had no gene match. The CDR3 bases are TGTGCCAGCAGCTTTTCAGGGGGCTACGAGCAGTACTTC. Protein: CASSFSGGYEQYF.

Concerning this clonotype itself: As the CDR3 is not closed by the conserved phenylalanine or tryptophan, this likely results from a read error. The J gene is TRBJ2-1, the V gene TRBV13; D gene unclear. The germline gives CDR1 PRHDT, CDR2 FYEKMQ (reference sequence). CDR3 length: 13 residues. The V end was cut by 3 bases, the J end by 6 bases, with 9 bases between. CDR3 sequence reads: CASSLEGFNEQFL. CDR3 in DNA: TGTGCCAGCAGCTTGGAAGGGTTCAATGAGCAGTTCTTG.

This clonotype was picked up many times. The genes are TRBV20-1 and TRBJ1-2; 9 bases map to TRBD1. From germline, CDR1 is DFQATT and CDR2 SNEGSKA (reference sequence). J gave up 7 bases and V 6 bases, and 9 bases lay outside the gene matches. The CDR3 totals 13 residues. The CDR3 region is CSAARQGEFGYTF. The DNA of the CDR3 is TGCAGTGCCGCTAGACAGGGGGAGTTTGGCTACACCTTC.

This clonotype was recorded many times. The CDR3 DNA sequence: TGTGCCAGCAGTCCCCCCGGGACCGGCGCGGAGACCCAGTACTTC. Translation gives CASSPPGTGAETQYF. The genes are TRBV6-1 and TRBJ2-5; TRBD1 or TRBD2 may be the D gene (5 bases each). The CDR3 totals 15 residues. With 5 bases removed from V and 5 bases from J, the gap between germline ends came to 18 bases. Germline CDR1 and CDR2: MNHNS and SASEGT.

This clonotype has ten or more counts. The genes are TRBV11-2 and TRBJ2-5; 7 bases align to TRBD2. The CDR3 runs to 16 residues. CDR1 and CDR2 (germline): SGHAT, FQNNGV. J was trimmed by 2 bases and V by 5 bases; bases with no gene match: 11. The CDR3 DNA is TGTGCCAGCAGCATAAGGGCGGGAGAGGGGCAAGAGACCCAGTACTTC. The encoded protein is CASSIRAGEGQETQYF. Variable domain in full (rest from reference TRBV11-2 and TRBJ2-5): EAGVAQSPRYKIIEKRQSVAFWCNPISGHATLYWYQQILGQGPKLLIQFQNNGVVDDSQLPKDRFSAERLKGVDSTLKIQPAKLEDSAVYLCASSIRAGEGQETQYFGPGTRLLVL.

This clonotype was seen ten or more times. The chain couples TRBV2 to TRBJ2-7; the match to TRBD1 covers 8 bases. Germline lookup yields CDR1 SNHLY and CDR2 FYNNEI. Germline trimming cut 6 bases from V and 4 bases from J; bases unmatched to any gene: 8. CDR3 length: 14 amino acids. The CDR3 region has the DNA TGTGCCAGCAGCACACAGGGGGAAGATTACGAGCAGTACTTC. Protein product: CASSTQGEDYEQYF. Combining the CDR3 with reference TRBV2 and TRBJ2-7 gives the whole variable domain EPEVTQTPSHQVTQMGQEVILRCVPISNHLYFYWYRQILGQKVEFLVSFYNNEISEKSEIFDDQFSVERPDGSNFTLKIRSTKLEDSAMYFCASSTQGEDYEQYFGPGTRLTVT.

In its sample, this clonotype was seen many times. The rearrangement links TRBV27 to TRBJ1-2, with D tentatively TRBD1 (5 bases). V was trimmed by 7 bases and J by 8 bases, leaving 20 bases between them. Germline V CDR1 and CDR2: MNHEY, SMNVEV (reference sequence). The CDR3 sequence is 14 residues long. The CDR3 DNA reads TGTGCCAGCACCCCCGGGGGGTCTCCATTCGGCTACACCTTC. Translation: CASTPGGSPFGYTF.

This clonotype was seen many times. This chain links TRBV10-3 with TRBJ2-2; D could derive from TRBD1 or TRBD2 (5 bases each). The V end was cut by 10 bases, the J end by 4 bases, with 13 bases between. Germline values: CDR1 ENHRY, CDR2 SYGVKD. The CDR3 length is 13 residues. The CDR3 DNA follows: TGTGCCACCACTGCGAGGGGCACCGGGGAGCTGTTTTTT. Translated: CATTARGTGELFF.

The gene calls are TRBV7-9 and TRBJ2-1, with TRBD2 as a possible D gene (5 bases). This CDR3 has 17 amino acids. Trimming removed 5 bases from V and 4 bases from J, with 21 bases in between. CDR1 is SEHNR and CDR2 is FQNEAQ in the germline V gene (reference sequence). The CDR3 reads CASSPPWTGRYYNEQFF. The CDR3 nucleotides are TGTGCCAGCAGCCCACCATGGACTGGCAGATATTACAATGAGCAGTTCTTC.